The sequence of this T cell receptor beta chain was determined in a study of T cells after yellow fever vaccination. Study-level points and caveats: Shared CD4/CD8 clonotypes were a small share, likely from convergent recombination. The secondary response showed a weaker magnitude and a faster peak, day 5 versus 15.

This clonotype was counted only a few times. The antigen remains unidentified. A process of 5'RACE template switching, which added a universal primer site and UMIs, was used to make TCR cDNA. TCRdb re-derived calls from the 5' RACE reads in MiXCR, one entry per CDR3 protein. The repertoire holds around 350,000 distinct CDR3 sequences, with about 6.2% as singletons. The CDR3 runs to 14 residues. Germline V gene lookup returns CDR1 SQVTM and CDR2 ANQGSEA. Trimming stripped 6 bases from V and 1 base from J, with 14 bases between. The sequenced sample was PBMCs, obtained 5 days after the yellow fever booster vaccination. The chain links TRBV29-1 to TRBJ2-3, with D maybe TRBD1 (6 bases). The TCR originated in a man aged 30 to 39 who received the YFV17D yellow fever vaccine. CDR3 amino acids: CSVDDRKGTDTQYF. For the CDR3, the DNA is TGCAGCGTCGACGACAGGAAGGGCACAGATACGCAGTATTTT.